A selection of T cell receptor beta chains follows, all from one sample in a study of beta chain features in type 1 diabetes. Libraries were prepared by immunoSEQ multiplex PCR; TCRdb keeps only in-frame clonotypes and omits some of them. The sample has 150,000 to 200,000 clones, 6.5% to 10% seen once. The sequenced sample consisted of central memory CD4+ T cells from blood. Every receptor here comes from a woman younger than 30 with type 1 diabetes. CDR3s include the opening cysteine and the closing phenylalanine or tryptophan. The listing skips clone size in some rows; elsewhere it reads once, few, many or a size class.

abundance	j_gene	v_gene	CDR3aa
NA	TRBJ2-7	TRBV30	CAWSVHPDSYEQYF
NA	TRBJ1-5	TRBV30	CAWSVGARNQPQHF
NA	TRBJ1-5	TRBV9	CASSQLGGNQPQHF
few	TRBJ2-2	TRBV7-2	CASSRTTGELFF
NA	TRBJ2-3	TRBV27	CAIRLAGGDTQYF
few	TRBJ2-6	TRBV14	CASSTPGHLSGANVLTF
few	TRBJ2-5	TRBV14	CASSQDPGVGTQYF
few	TRBJ1-4	TRBV29-1	CSVKTGSNEKLFF
NA	TRBJ1-4	TRBV4-3	CASSPRGTATNEKLFF
NA	TRBJ2-7	TRBV4-2	CASSQKGGGRDYEQYF
few	TRBJ2-5	TRBV5-1	CASSGGIQETQYF
NA	TRBJ2-2	TRBV20-1	CSARGGLELFF
NA	TRBJ2-5	TRBV9	CASSVAGVETQYF
few	TRBJ1-5	TRBV6-5	CASRTGTGGHQPQHF
NA	TRBJ2-2	TRBV7-9	CASSLNPGGSTGELFF
NA	TRBJ2-1	TRBV11-3	CASSTADSSYNEQFF
few	TRBJ2-7	TRBV5-1	CASSREALAGGSYEQYF
NA	TRBJ2-2	TRBV2	CASSAVPRGELFF
NA	TRBJ2-3	TRBV7-2	CASSSGLAADTQYF
few	TRBJ1-6	TRBV6-5	CASSYGQGVSPLHF
few	TRBJ1-2	TRBV7-9	CASSRKDSYGYTF
few	TRBJ2-1	TRBV7-9	CASSRPTSGSLDEQFF
many	TRBJ1-2	TRBV29-1	CSVVPGQGIDGYTF
NA	TRBJ1-2	TRBV18	CASSPREGFNYGYTF
few	TRBJ2-7	TRBV7-9	CASSPTGGEQYF
NA	TRBJ2-6	TRBV6-6	CASSYSPFSGANVLTF
NA	TRBJ2-7	TRBV5-7	CASSLGPSGRALREQYF
few	TRBJ1-2	TRBV7-3	CASRKSATGAYGYTF
few	TRBJ1-3	TRBV4-2	CASSQTTGNSGNTIYF
few	TRBJ2-2	TRBV19	CASSIGGMGELFF
few	TRBJ2-7	TRBV20-1	CSARDQYEQYF
few	TRBJ2-1	TRBV2	CASSLAGGTYNEQFF
few	TRBJ2-4	TRBV6-6	CASTRWSGGAKNIQYF
NA	TRBJ2-5	TRBV5-6	CASSGVGPQGTQYF
NA	TRBJ1-1	TRBV9	CASSGGDSTNQAFF
NA	TRBJ2-3	TRBV7-2	CASSPGRGWGTDTQYF
NA	TRBJ2-3	TRBV11-2	CASSQDPTSADTQYF
NA	TRBJ2-5	TRBV5-4	CASSPSGTSGPQETQYF
few	TRBJ1-2	TRBV7-9	CASSVWGEENGYTF